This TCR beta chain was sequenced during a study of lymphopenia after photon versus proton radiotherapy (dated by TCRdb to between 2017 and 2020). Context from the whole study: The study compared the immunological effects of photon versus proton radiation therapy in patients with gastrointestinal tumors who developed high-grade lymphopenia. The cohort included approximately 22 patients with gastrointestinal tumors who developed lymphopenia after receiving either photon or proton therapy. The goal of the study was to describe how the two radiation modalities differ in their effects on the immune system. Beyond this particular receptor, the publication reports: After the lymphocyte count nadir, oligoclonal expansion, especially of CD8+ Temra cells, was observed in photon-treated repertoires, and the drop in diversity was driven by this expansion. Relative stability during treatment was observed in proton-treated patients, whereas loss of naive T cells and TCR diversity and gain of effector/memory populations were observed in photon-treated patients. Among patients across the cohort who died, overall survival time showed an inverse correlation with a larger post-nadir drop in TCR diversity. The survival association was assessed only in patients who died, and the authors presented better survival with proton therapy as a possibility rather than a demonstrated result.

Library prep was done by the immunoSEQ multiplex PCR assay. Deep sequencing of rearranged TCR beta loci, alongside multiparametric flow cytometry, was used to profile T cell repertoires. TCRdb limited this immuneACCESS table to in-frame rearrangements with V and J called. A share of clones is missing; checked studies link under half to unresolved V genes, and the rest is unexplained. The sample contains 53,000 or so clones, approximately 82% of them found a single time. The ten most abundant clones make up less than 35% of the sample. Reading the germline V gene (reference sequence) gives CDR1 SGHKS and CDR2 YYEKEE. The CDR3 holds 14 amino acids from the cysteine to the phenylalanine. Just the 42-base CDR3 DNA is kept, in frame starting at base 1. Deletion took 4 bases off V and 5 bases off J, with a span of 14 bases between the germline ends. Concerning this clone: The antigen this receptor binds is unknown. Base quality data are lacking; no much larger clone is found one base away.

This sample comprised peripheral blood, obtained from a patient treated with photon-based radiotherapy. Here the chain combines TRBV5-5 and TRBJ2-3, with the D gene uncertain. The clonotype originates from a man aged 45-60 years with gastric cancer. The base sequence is TGTGCCAGCAGCCGGACCGACCTAGGAGATACGCAGTATTTT. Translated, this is CASSRTDLGDTQYF. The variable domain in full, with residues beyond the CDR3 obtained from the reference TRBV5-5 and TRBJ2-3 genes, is DAGVTQSPTHLIKTRGQQVTLRCSPISGHKSVSWYQQVLGQGPQFIFQYYEKEERGRGNFPDRFSARQFPNYSSELNVNALLLGDSALYLCASSRTDLGDTQYFGPGTRLTVL.